These 14 T cell receptor beta chains were all obtained from the same sample, sequenced in a study of blood T cell repertoires in COVID-19. The method was immunoSEQ multiplex PCR; TCRdb's version includes in-frame clones alone and lacks a portion of them. The table lists approximately 210,000 clones, 84% of them singletons, with roughly 5% in the top ten. Sequenced input: peripheral blood. The receptors were sampled from a woman between 65 and 79 years old with active or convalescent COVID-19.

This chain uses TRBV2 with TRBJ2-5, with 12 bases identical to TRBD1. The CDR3 is 15 amino acids. Trimming at V came to 6 bases and at J to 5 bases, leaving 7 bases not matched to a gene. Germline CDR1 reads SNHLY; CDR2 reads FYNNEI. Written as DNA, the CDR3 is TGTGCCAGCAGACGCGATGGGACAGGGGGCGAGACCCAGTACTTC. Amino acids: CASRRDGTGGETQYF. The whole variable domain, filled in from reference TRBV2 and TRBJ2-5, reads EPEVTQTPSHQVTQMGQEVILRCVPISNHLYFYWYRQILGQKVEFLVSFYNNEISEKSEIFDDQFSVERPDGSNFTLKIRSTKLEDSAMYFCASRRDGTGGETQYFGPGTRLLVL.

This clone has a single count. The rearrangement joins TRBV24-1 to TRBJ1-1; TRBD1 might be the D (6 bases). CDR1 KGHDR and CDR2 SFDVKD come from the germline V gene. V lost 8 bases and J lost 7, with 16 bases in between. This CDR3 is 13 amino acids long. CDR3 bases: TGTGCCACCAACGAGGGGGTTGGCGGTGAAGCTTTCTTT. As protein: CATNEGVGGEAFF.

Comment on this clone: At one end, the junction sequence differs from germline, possibly due to a read error. This rearrangement joins TRBV29-1 to TRBJ1-1; weak D call: TRBD1 (5 bases). The CDR3 runs 13 residues. Germline CDR1 and CDR2: SQVTM and ANQGSEA. The CDR3 coding sequence is TGCAGCGCTGAACGCGGGGGAGGGACTGAAGCTTTCTTT. Protein sequence: CSAERGGGTEAFF.

J is TRBJ2-7 and V is TRBV19, with TRBD1 identical over 9 bases. This CDR3 contains 14 residues. V was clipped by 3 bases and J by 4 bases; unmatched bases: 4. The germline gives CDR1 LNHDA, CDR2 SQIVND (reference sequence). DNA for the CDR3: TGTGCCAGTAGTATGGGGACAGGGTTATACGAGCAGTACTTC. Its translation is CASSMGTGLYEQYF.

The chain has TRBV19 and TRBJ2-2; 8 positions match TRBD2. The germline gives CDR1 LNHDA, CDR2 SQIVND (reference sequence). This CDR3 is built from 17 residues. With 1 base clipped from V and 4 bases from J, the junction kept 8 bases outside the gene matches. This CDR3 is CASSIASGRWSTGELFF. The CDR3 DNA sequence: TGTGCCAGTAGTATAGCCAGCGGGAGATGGAGCACCGGGGAGCTGTTTTTT. The whole variable domain, remainder taken from reference TRBV19 and TRBJ2-2, is DGGITQSPKYLFRKEGQNVTLSCEQNLNHDAMYWYRQDPGQGLRLIYYSQIVNDFQKGDIAEGYSVSREKKESFPLTVTSAQKNPTAFYLCASSIASGRWSTGELFFGEGSRLTVL.

The chain uses TRBV2 and TRBJ2-1; tentative D call: TRBD1 (6 bases). V was pared by 4 bases and J by 5 bases, with 15 bases between. Per germline, CDR1 SNHLY and CDR2 FYNNEI. The CDR3 consists of 15 residues. CDR3 region: CASSATRGSHNEQFF. The DNA for the CDR3 is TGTGCCAGCAGTGCGACGAGGGGGTCTCACAATGAGCAGTTCTTC.

This clone was observed a handful of times. The V call is TRBV7-6, the J call TRBJ1-3, with D maybe TRBD1 (6 bases). Germline lookup yields CDR1 SGHVS and CDR2 FNYEAQ. The CDR3 is made up of 16 amino acids. V was trimmed by 1 base and J by 8 bases, leaving 18 bases between them. The CDR3 loop reads CASSLGPQGTGYTIYF. The CDR3 bases are TGTGCCAGCAGCTTAGGGCCACAGGGAACCGGGTACACCATATATTTT.

The chain joins TRBV5-5 to TRBJ2-5; TRBD2 aligns across 7 bases. The CDR3 is made up of 13 amino acids. Losses at the gene ends were 0 bases for V and 5 bases for J; bases not matched to a gene: 1. From germline, CDR1 is SGHKS and CDR2 YYEKEE (reference sequence). CDR3 protein: CASSLAGRETQYF. DNA of the CDR3: TGTGCCAGCAGCTTGGCCGGGAGGGAGACCCAGTACTTC.

V and J are TRBV19 and TRBJ1-5; D unclear. The germline V gene has CDR1 LNHDA and CDR2 SQIVND (reference sequence). The CDR3 totals 17 residues. Trimming stripped 6 bases from V and 0 bases from J, with 18 bases between. CDR3 sequence reads: CASSLYLKEGSNQPQHF. CDR3 sequence (DNA): TGTGCCAGTAGCTTGTACCTTAAGGAGGGTAGCAATCAGCCCCAGCATTTT.

V and J are TRBV18 and TRBJ1-1; no definite D call. The CDR3 is 14 amino acids. V lost 1 base to trimming and J lost 5 bases, with 11 bases between them. The germline V gene encodes CDR1 KGHSH and CDR2 LQKENI. The CDR3 sequence is CASSPQPSGTEAFF. CDR3 sequence (DNA): TGTGCCAGCTCACCACAACCCTCGGGGACTGAAGCTTTCTTT.

The chain recombines TRBV21-1 with TRBJ1-6; TRBD1 is the table's D call, not checked against the DNA. TRBV21-1 is given as a pseudogene. The CDR3 is made up of 15 amino acids. This CDR3 is CASSKAGSYNSPLHF. CDR3 nucleotide sequence: TGTGCCAGCAGCAAAGCGGGCAGTTATAATTCACCCCTCCACTTT.

This clone was recorded only once. The chain combines TRBV2 with TRBJ2-3, with TRBD2 matching over 7 bases. Germline loops: CDR1 SNHLY, CDR2 FYNNEI. V dropped 11 bases and J dropped 3; count of bases not matched to a gene: 11. CDR3 length: 14 residues. The DNA of the CDR3 is TGTGCCCCCGGGGGGAGCCAAGCAACAGATACGCAGTATTTT. Its translation is CAPGGSQATDTQYF.

The gene calls are TRBV5-1 and TRBJ1-2; the D gene is possibly TRBD1 (6 bases). Per germline, CDR1 SGHRS and CDR2 YFSETQ. Trimming took 1 base from V and 1 from J, leaving 14 bases between them. This CDR3 contains 16 residues. CDR3 DNA sequence: TGCGCCAGCAGCTTGAGCCACAGGACAGATAACTATGGCTACACCTTC. This encodes CASSLSHRTDNYGYTF.

The genes are TRBV21-1 and TRBJ2-7; TRBD1 is the table's D call and was not checked against the DNA. TRBV21-1 is designated a pseudogene. The CDR3 is 13 residues long. The CDR3 loop is CASSKDRGLEQYF. CDR3 sequence (DNA): TGTGCCAGCAGCAAAGACAGGGGGCTCGAGCAGTACTTC.